The 14 T cell receptor beta chains reported below all come from one sample, sequenced in a study of blood T cells in healthy people across ages. A J-beta primer mix and a sample-barcoded 5' primer were used in a second PCR of roughly 6 to 12 cycles. Using its own MiXCR run on the 5' RACE reads, TCRdb lists one record per CDR3 protein. This table holds approximately 2,000,000 distinct CDR3 sequences, approximately 40% found once. The specimen was blood. The receptors stem from a human donor in good health.

The table lists this clonotype with a few counts. CDR3 DNA sequence: TGTGCCACTGTTATAACCAGGGGAGGCACTGAAGCTTTCTTT. Its protein product is CATVITRGGTEAFF. The genes are TRBV6-1 and TRBJ1-1; D is perhaps TRBD1 (6 bases). Germline V CDR1 and CDR2: MNHNS, SASEGT. V was pared by 10 bases and J by 4 bases, with 19 bases between. The CDR3 has 14 amino acids.

The rearrangement links TRBV14 to TRBJ1-2; 8 positions agree with TRBD1. The CDR3 consists of 16 residues. Germline trimming cut 1 base from V and 2 bases from J; bases unmatched to any gene: 6. CDR1 is SGHDN and CDR2 is FVKESK in the germline V gene. CDR3 nucleotide sequence: TGTGCCAGCAGCCAAGCCGGACAGGGACCAAACTATGGCTACACCTTC. Residues: CASSQAGQGPNYGYTF.

In DNA form, the CDR3 reads TGTGCCAGCAGCTTAGCAGTTGGGACCTCTTACGGGACCCAGTACTTC. Translating it yields CASSLAVGTSYGTQYF. The V call is TRBV7-2, the J call TRBJ2-5; D might be TRBD1 or TRBD2, each matching 5 bases. This CDR3 has 16 residues. Trimming removed 0 bases from V and 7 bases from J, with 18 bases in between. Germline V gives CDR1 SGHTA, CDR2 FQGNSA. The full variable domain, with the rest looked up from reference TRBV7-2 and TRBJ2-5, is GAGVSQSPSNKVTEKGKDVELRCDPISGHTALYWYRQSLGQGLEFLIYFQGNSAPDKSGLPSDRFSAERTGGSVSTLTIQRTQQEDSAVYLCASSLAVGTSYGTQYFGPGTRLLVL.

This clonotype was observed a handful of times. The gene calls are TRBV29-1 and TRBJ1-2; D call uncertain. The V end was cut by 4 bases, the J end by 4 bases, with 16 bases between. Germline lookup yields CDR1 SQVTM and CDR2 ANQGSEA. The CDR3 totals 14 residues. CDR3 in amino acids: CSVVQASSTYGYTF. CDR3 DNA sequence: TGCAGCGTTGTCCAGGCTTCATCAACCTATGGCTACACCTTC.

The chain uses TRBV7-8 and TRBJ2-7; D is perhaps TRBD1 (5 bases). Germline V CDR1 and CDR2: SGHVS, FQNEAQ. The CDR3 is 15 residues long. V lost 4 bases and J lost 4, with 17 bases in between. The CDR3 reads CASSSPRSRAYEQYF. As DNA, the CDR3 is TGTGCCAGCAGCTCACCCAGGTCCAGGGCTTACGAGCAGTACTTC.

This clonotype turned up a few times. The chain employs TRBV7-8 and TRBJ2-5; D remains ambiguous. The J call may be mistaken, given a closer DNA end match to TRBJ2-7. This CDR3 contains 14 residues. The germline gives CDR1 SGHVS, CDR2 FQNEAQ. CDR3 sequence: CASSLAASRYEQYF. For the CDR3, the DNA is TGTGCCAGCAGCTTAGCTGCTAGTAGGTACGAGCAGTACTTC.

In this sample, this clonotype turned up a few times. This rearrangement joins TRBV29-1 to TRBJ2-3; no clear D. Germline CDR1 SQVTM, CDR2 ANQGSEA. Trimming pared 3 bases from V and 2 bases from J, leaving 18 bases between. This CDR3 comprises 16 residues. The DNA of the CDR3 is TGCAGCGTTGAGAATGAGGCCTCGGGCCCCACAGATACGCAGTATTTT. The encoded protein is CSVENEASGPTDTQYF.

This clonotype was observed a few times. This chain links TRBV7-2 with TRBJ2-2; D gene unclear. Germline V gene lookup returns CDR1 SGHTA and CDR2 FQGNSA. CDR3 length: 12 residues. The V and J ends lost 1 base and 12 bases respectively, with 9 bases between them. This CDR3 reads CASSLGLEKLFF. In DNA, the CDR3 is TGTGCCAGCAGCTTAGGGCTCGAGAAGCTGTTTTTT.

V and J are TRBV7-2 and TRBJ2-7; D may be TRBD2 (5 bases). Deletions cut 1 base from V and 6 bases from J, with 13 bases between. This CDR3 has 14 residues. Germline lookup yields CDR1 SGHTA and CDR2 FQGNSA. CDR3 region: CASSLELGLSEQYF. The CDR3, as DNA: TGTGCCAGCAGCTTAGAACTAGGGTTGAGCGAGCAGTACTTC.

This clonotype was seen more than once but under ten times. CDR3 sequence: CAISLTDDSNYGYTF. The CDR3 DNA sequence: TGTGCCATCAGTCTTACGGACGACAGCAACTATGGCTACACCTTC. The V gene is TRBV10-3, the J gene TRBJ1-2, with D perhaps TRBD1 (5 bases). From germline, CDR1 is ENHRY and CDR2 SYGVKD. This CDR3 region has 15 residues. V gave up 5 bases and J gave up 2 bases, with 15 bases separating them.

Worth noting for this clonotype: A much larger clone lies one base from this, so it may be a read error. V and J are TRBV7-2 and TRBJ2-7; D is unresolved. Looked up from germline, CDR1 is SGHTA and CDR2 is FQGNSA. This CDR3 contains 15 residues. CDR3 in DNA: TGTGCCTGCAGCTTAAGGTCGGAGAGAGCGTACGAGCAGTACTTC. Its translation is CACSLRSERAYEQYF.

This chain connects TRBV5-1 to TRBJ1-4, with D hard to call. The length of the CDR3 is 15 residues. Trimming cost V 4 bases and J 0 bases, with 10 bases left between them. In germline, CDR1 is SGHRS, CDR2 YFSETQ. Here the CDR3 reads CASSRTAATNEKLFF. CDR3 DNA sequence: TGCGCCAGCAGCCGAACAGCTGCAACTAATGAAAAACTGTTTTTT. Combining the CDR3 with reference TRBV5-1 and TRBJ1-4 gives the whole variable domain KAGVTQTPRYLIKTRGQQVTLSCSPISGHRSVSWYQQTPGQGLQFLFEYFSETQRNKGNFPGRFSGRQFSNSRSEMNVSTLELGDSALYLCASSRTAATNEKLFFGSGTQLSVL.

In its sample, this clonotype was seen a few times. The gene calls are TRBV25-1 and TRBJ2-7, with D perhaps matching TRBD2 (6 bases). Looked up from germline, CDR1 is MGHDK and CDR2 is SYGVNS. The CDR3 runs to 16 residues. With 8 bases removed from V and 3 bases from J, the gap between germline ends came to 23 bases. For the CDR3, the DNA is TGTGCCAGCCTGTTGGGTTTTCAGGCGGGGCACTACGAGCAGTACTTC. This codes for CASLLGFQAGHYEQYF.

The chain is built from TRBV7-6 and TRBJ1-1, with TRBD1 identical over 9 bases. V dropped 5 bases and J dropped 5; count of bases not matched to a gene: 9. The CDR3 has 15 amino acids. CDR1 and CDR2 from the germline V gene are SGHVS and FNYEAQ. CDR3: CASSLRQGGRTEAFF. For the CDR3, the DNA is TGTGCCAGCAGCCTAAGACAGGGGGGGAGGACTGAAGCTTTCTTT.